The present T cell receptor beta chain was sequenced within a study of blood T cell repertoires in COVID-19. Study overall: The analysed material was cDNA or gDNA that came from T cells, B-cell-depleted T cells, or PBMCs.

Authors' processing steps: Quantification of nucleated cells was approximated via reference gene primer amplification. Clones were sequenced by immunoSEQ multiplex PCR, and TCRdb holds only the in-frame ones, with some missing. V and J calls and clone size are copied from that table; D and trimming were computed from the DNA. The top ten clones hold 4% to 6% of a sample with about 310,000 clones, under 90% of them seen once. Assignments of participants to cohorts depended upon their own reported clinical history. Cohort 3 donors counted as recovered after two negative PCRs, clearance, or resolved symptoms. With 6 bases clipped from V and 5 bases from J, the junction kept 8 bases outside the gene matches. Germline V gene data show CDR1 as MDHEN and CDR2 as SYDVKM. This CDR3 is built from 14 residues.

V gene TRBV28 combines with J gene TRBJ2-5; 8 positions match TRBD2. Sequenced sample: PBMCs or T cells enriched from blood (not recorded which). The TCR sequence derives from a man in his 60s who had recovered from COVID-19. In nucleotides, the CDR3 is TGTGCCAGCAGACGGGGGGGGCAGGGGGAGACCCAGTACTTC. Protein sequence: CASRRGGQGETQYF.